This TCR beta chain was captured in a study of blood T cell repertoires in COVID-19. Assay: immunoSEQ multiplex PCR; the TCRdb copy retains only in-frame clones and omits some. The sample lists around 200,000 clones, roughly nine tenths occurring once. CDR1 and CDR2 (germline): SGDLS, YYNGEE. Between the trimmed V and J ends, which lost 0 bases and 6 bases, there was a span of 13 bases. This CDR3 has 14 residues. The chain employs TRBV9 and TRBJ2-7, with D unresolved. Source material: PBMCs or T cells enriched from blood (not recorded which). The TCR comes from a woman aged 30 to 39 who had recovered from COVID-19. The CDR3 reads CASSVEVSPLEQYF. The CDR3 nucleotides are TGTGCCAGCAGCGTAGAGGTTAGCCCTCTCGAGCAGTACTTC.